This T cell receptor beta chain was observed in a study of cytomegalovirus exposure and HLA in healthy donors. Remarks on this clone: Its specificity is unknown.

In the PCR, 60 Vbeta and 13 Jbeta primers were used. Generated by immunoSEQ multiplex PCR, the TCRdb table keeps only in-frame clones and is missing some. The profile shows 70,000 to 95,000 clones, roughly 58% of them singletons. Study-wide results and limits: As was reported, the HLA-A and HLA-B alleles of most subjects were accurately predicted from TCR beta sequences. Researchers reported from a later analysis that most CMV-associated TCR beta chains appeared HLA-restricted. The productive fraction for most TCR beta V segments was about 87% or about 30% in an earlier analysis.

This CDR3 has 18 amino acids. With V trimmed by 2 bases and J by 4 bases, 11 bases remained unmatched. The germline V gene encodes CDR1 SGHTA and CDR2 FQGNSA. The sample was PBMCs. The rearrangement links TRBV7-2 to TRBJ2-3, with 11 nucleotides matching TRBD2. The TCR sequence derives from a woman aged 25-40 years in good health and CMV-seropositive. The CDR3 DNA is TGTGCCAGCAGCTTAAATCTAGCGGGGGGCGTACGGTCAGATACGCAGTATTTT. Protein sequence: CASSLNLAGGVRSDTQYF. Looking up the rest from reference TRBV7-2 and TRBJ2-3 gives the full variable domain: GAGVSQSPSNKVTEKGKDVELRCDPISGHTALYWYRQSLGQGLEFLIYFQGNSAPDKSGLPSDRFSAERTGGSVSTLTIQRTQQEDSAVYLCASSLNLAGGVRSDTQYFGPGTRLTVL.